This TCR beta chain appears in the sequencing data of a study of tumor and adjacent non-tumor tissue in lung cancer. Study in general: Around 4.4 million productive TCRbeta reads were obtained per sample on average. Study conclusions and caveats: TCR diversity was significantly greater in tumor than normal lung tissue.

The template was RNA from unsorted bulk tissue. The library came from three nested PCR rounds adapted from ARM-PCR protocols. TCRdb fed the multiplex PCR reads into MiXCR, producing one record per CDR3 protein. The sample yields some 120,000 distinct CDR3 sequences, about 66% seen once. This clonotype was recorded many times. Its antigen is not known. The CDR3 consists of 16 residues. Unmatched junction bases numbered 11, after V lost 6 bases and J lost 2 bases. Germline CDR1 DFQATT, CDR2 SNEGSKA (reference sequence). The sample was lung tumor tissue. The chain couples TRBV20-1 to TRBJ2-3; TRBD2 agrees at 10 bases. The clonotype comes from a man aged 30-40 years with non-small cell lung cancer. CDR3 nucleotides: TGCAGTGCGATTCACTTAGCGGGGGGTATCACAGATACGCAGTATTTT. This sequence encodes CSAIHLAGGITDTQYF.